The 9 T cell receptor beta chains below all came from one sample that was sequenced in a study of shared clonotypes between healthy human individuals. The naive CD8 subset, CD45RO-negative cells positively selected for CCR7, excluded terminally differentiated effector memory CD45RA+ cells. TCRdb's copy holds only in-frame clones and misses some; the assay was immunoSEQ multiplex PCR. Among about 1.9 million clones listed, just over 90% were seen once. Input material: naive CD8+ T cells from PBMCs. All receptors come from a man aged 18 to 29 in good health. Some clones in this sample may be carry-over from other donors' samples.

This clone showed up just a few times. The J gene is TRBJ2-1, the V gene TRBV7-9, with TRBD2 matching over 9 bases. The CDR3 loop spans 13 amino acids. Per the germline V gene, CDR1 is SEHNR and CDR2 is FQNEAQ (reference sequence). Losses at the gene ends were 1 base for V and 8 bases for J; bases not matched to a gene: 0. CDR3 bases: TGTGCCAGCAGCTTAGGCGGGAGGGATGAGCAGTTCTTC. It translates to CASSLGGRDEQFF.

V is TRBV5-6 and J is TRBJ2-1, with a possible D match to TRBD2 (5 bases). V lost 0 bases and J lost 6, with 13 bases in between. Germline V gives CDR1 SGHDT, CDR2 YYEEEE. This CDR3 region has 15 residues. The CDR3: CASSLGHGIGNEQFF. CDR3 coding DNA: TGTGCCAGCAGCTTGGGACACGGGATTGGCAATGAGCAGTTCTTC.

This chain uses TRBV10-2 with TRBJ1-1; 11 nucleotides agree with TRBD1. CDR1 is WSHSY, CDR2 SAAADI, per germline. The CDR3 contains 17 residues. Trimming cost V 6 bases and J 5 bases; bases outside gene matches: 14. The CDR3 region is CASRDLRDRGLYTEAFF. As DNA, the CDR3 is TGCGCCAGCAGAGACCTACGGGACAGGGGGTTGTATACTGAAGCTTTCTTT.

Remarks on this clone: The same CDR3 arises from other DNA sequences in this sample as well. CDR3 sequence (DNA): TGTGCCAGCAGCTTCGGGGGGCTTTCTGAAAAACTGTTTTTT. Amino acid sequence: CASSFGGLSEKLFF. The genes are TRBV7-9 and TRBJ1-4, with D tentatively TRBD1 (6 bases). Trimming stripped 3 bases from V and 7 bases from J, with 12 bases between. Germline values: CDR1 SEHNR, CDR2 FQNEAQ (reference sequence). The CDR3 has 14 amino acids.

The chain recombines TRBV5-6 with TRBJ2-1; tentative D call: TRBD2 (5 bases). CDR1 is SGHDT and CDR2 is YYEEEE in the germline V gene. This CDR3 has 12 residues. The V gene lost 3 bases and the J gene lost 5 bases, with 6 bases spanning the gap. For the CDR3, the DNA is TGTGCCAGCAGCTCGGAGGACAATGAGCAGTTCTTC. Its translation is CASSSEDNEQFF.

The J gene is TRBJ2-7, the V gene TRBV6-5; 8 bases line up with TRBD1. From germline, CDR1 is MNHEY and CDR2 SVGAGI. The length of the CDR3 is 15 residues. After removal of 3 bases from V and 5 bases from J, the junction contained 9 bases not matched to a gene. In DNA, the CDR3 is TGTGCCAGCAGTTATCTCGGACAGGGTAACCACGAGCAGTACTTC. This translates into CASSYLGQGNHEQYF.

This clone was seen only once. The genes are TRBV7-6 and TRBJ1-4; tentatively, D is TRBD1 (5 bases). The length of the CDR3 is 14 residues. The germline V gene encodes CDR1 SGHVS and CDR2 FNYEAQ. V lost 5 bases, J lost 6 bases, and 13 bases lay in between. The CDR3 DNA follows: TGTGCCAGCAGCCCCTCGACAGTCTATGAAAAACTGTTTTTT. Protein product: CASSPSTVYEKLFF.

The CDR3 nucleotides are TGTGCCAGCAGCGCCCCAGGAGGTGGGGCCAACGTCCTGACTTTC. It specifies CASSAPGGGANVLTF. The chain joins TRBV7-9 to TRBJ2-6; a weak D match, TRBD2 (5 bases). The germline V gene encodes CDR1 SEHNR and CDR2 FQNEAQ (reference sequence). V lost 5 bases and J 3 bases, leaving 11 bases between the germline ends. This CDR3 is built from 15 residues.

The gene calls are TRBV11-2 and TRBJ2-7; D is possibly TRBD2 (5 bases). CDR1 is SGHAT and CDR2 is FQNNGV in the germline V gene. This CDR3 has 16 residues. The ends were cut back, 6 bases at V and 3 bases at J, with 21 bases in the middle. This chain's CDR3 is CASRPLESHLYYEQYF. The CDR3 DNA reads TGTGCCAGCAGACCACTAGAATCCCACCTCTACTACGAGCAGTACTTC.